The rows below give T cell receptor beta chains drawn from one sample of a study of cytomegalovirus exposure and HLA in healthy donors. Clones were sequenced by immunoSEQ multiplex PCR, and TCRdb holds only the in-frame ones, with some missing. Among about 190,000 clones listed, approximately 86% were seen once. Sequences were obtained from PBMCs. Receptors originate from a woman between 18 and 29 years old in good health and CMV-seronegative. Each CDR3 is given with its conserved first and last residue. D genes are given only for firm matches. Expanded clones get a size class; other rows say once, few or many, or leave the size out.

d_call	v_call	clone_size	j_call	cdr3_aa	cdr3_nt
-	TRBV19	-	TRBJ2-2	CASSILGDNTGELFF	TGTGCCAGTAGTATCTTAGGGGATAACACCGGGGAGCTGTTTTTT
TRBD1	TRBV6-1	-	TRBJ2-7	CASGGTGGIYEQYF	TGTGCCAGCGGAGGGACAGGGGGCATCTACGAGCAGTACTTC
TRBD1	TRBV11-1	-	TRBJ2-7	CASSLGQGEQYF	TGTGCCAGCAGCTTAGGACAGGGCGAGCAGTACTTC
-	TRBV30	-	TRBJ2-1	CAWSQGRGDEQFF	TGTGCCTGGAGTCAGGGGCGCGGAGATGAGCAGTTCTTC
TRBD1	TRBV7-2	-	TRBJ2-7	CASSWTGGMGTYEQYF	TGTGCCAGCAGCTGGACAGGGGGCATGGGGACCTACGAGCAGTACTTC
TRBD2	TRBV7-9	-	TRBJ2-7	CASSYRAGDGYEQYF	TGTGCCAGCAGCTACCGAGCGGGAGACGGGTACGAGCAGTACTTC
-	TRBV9	-	TRBJ2-3	CASSVGQVRTDTQYF	TGTGCCAGCAGCGTAGGGCAGGTCAGGACAGATACGCAGTATTTT
TRBD1	TRBV10-3	-	TRBJ1-1	CAIRGSPGQGFNTEAFF	TGTGCCATCAGAGGCTCCCCGGGACAGGGTTTTAACACTGAAGCTTTCTTT
-	TRBV29-1	once	TRBJ1-1	CSVKSNMNTEAFF	TGCAGCGTGAAAAGTAACATGAACACTGAAGCTTTCTTT
TRBD1	TRBV28	-	TRBJ2-1	CASSSGQTNYNEQFF	TGTGCCAGCAGTTCGGGACAGACAAACTACAATGAGCAGTTCTTC
-	TRBV4-1	once	TRBJ2-7	CASSQDPSSKSYEQYF	TGCGCCAGCAGCCAAGATCCGAGTAGTAAGTCCTACGAGCAGTACTTC
-	TRBV27	-	TRBJ2-1	CASSFGRLVGHEQFF	TGTGCCAGCAGTTTTGGGCGTTTAGTGGGGCATGAGCAGTTCTTC
-	TRBV6-5	-	TRBJ1-2	CATTPRTETYGYTF	TGTGCCACCACCCCGCGGACTGAGACCTATGGCTACACCTTC
-	TRBV6-1	-	TRBJ1-6	CASSMDGLSPLHF	TGTGCCAGCAGTATGGACGGACTTTCACCCCTCCACTTT
TRBD1	TRBV29-1	-	TRBJ1-4	CSVMGQGLGEKLFF	TGCAGCGTTATGGGACAGGGGCTAGGTGAAAAACTGTTTTTT
-	TRBV11-3	-	TRBJ2-7	CASSPLGGPGTYEQYF	TGTGCCAGCAGCCCCCTCGGGGGTCCCGGAACCTACGAGCAGTACTTC
TRBD1	TRBV7-9	-	TRBJ1-6	CASSRDRGPLNSPLHF	TGTGCCAGCAGCCGGGACAGGGGGCCTTTGAATTCACCCCTCCACTTT
-	TRBV19	-	TRBJ1-2	CASSRGRDTANRYGYTF	TGTGCCAGTAGCCGAGGGAGGGACACAGCCAACCGCTATGGCTACACCTTC
TRBD1	TRBV6-1	-	TRBJ2-7	CASSEPGQTYEQYF	TGTGCCAGCAGTGAACCGGGACAGACTTACGAGCAGTACTTC
TRBD1	TRBV2	-	TRBJ2-7	CASSEGDSYEQYF	TGTGCCAGCAGTGAAGGGGACAGTTACGAGCAGTACTTC
TRBD1	TRBV5-8	-	TRBJ1-4	CASSTRQGLDEKLFF	TGTGCCAGCAGCACCCGACAGGGTCTAGATGAAAAACTGTTTTTT
TRBD1	TRBV5-1	-	TRBJ2-1	CASSPDRPLGDEQFF	TGCGCCAGCAGCCCGGACAGGCCCCTAGGGGATGAGCAGTTCTTC
-	TRBV4-1	-	TRBJ1-5	CASSPGGGSGPQHF	TGCGCCAGCAGCCCGGGGGGCGGTTCCGGGCCCCAGCATTTT
TRBD1	TRBV7-9	-	TRBJ1-1	CASSTGQGMNTEAFF	TGTGCCAGCAGCACGGGACAGGGAATGAACACTGAAGCTTTCTTT
TRBD1	TRBV30	-	TRBJ1-3	CAWRRTGSTSGNTIYF	TGTGCCTGGAGACGGACAGGTTCTACATCTGGAAACACCATATATTTT
TRBD1	TRBV6-5	few	TRBJ1-1	CASSYSTGFTEAFF	TGTGCCAGCAGTTACTCGACAGGGTTCACTGAAGCTTTCTTT
-	TRBV30	-	TRBJ2-3	CAWKAGLDTDTQYF	TGTGCCTGGAAGGCGGGACTTGACACAGATACGCAGTATTTT
-	TRBV19	-	TRBJ2-3	CASSLLRGGKADTQYF	TGTGCCAGTTCCCTCCTTCGAGGAGGGAAGGCAGATACGCAGTATTTT
TRBD1	TRBV2	-	TRBJ1-6	CASSRDRGSYNSPLHF	TGTGCCAGCAGTCGGGACAGGGGGTCCTATAATTCACCCCTCCACTTT
-	TRBV2	once	TRBJ2-5	CASSEARQGGETQYF	TGTGCCAGCAGTGAAGCAAGGCAGGGAGGCGAGACCCAGTACTTC
-	TRBV10-3	-	TRBJ1-2	CAISLRQDGYTF	TGTGCCATCAGCCTCCGACAGGATGGCTACACCTTC
-	TRBV5-8	-	TRBJ1-2	CASSLWGTSGYTF	TGTGCCAGCAGCTTGTGGGGGACTAGTGGCTACACCTTC
TRBD2	TRBV11-3	-	TRBJ2-1	CASSLVIMARLAGSEQFF	TGTGCCAGCAGCTTAGTTATTATGGCGAGACTAGCGGGATCCGAGCAGTTCTTC
TRBD1	TRBV25-1	-	TRBJ2-7	CASSGYRGVGTYEQYF	TGTGCCAGCAGTGGCTACAGGGGTGTAGGGACGTACGAGCAGTACTTC
TRBD1	TRBV4-2	once	TRBJ1-3	CASRGQAGSAYTIYF	TGTGCCAGCCGGGGACAGGCTGGCTCTGCTTACACCATATATTTT
-	TRBV7-9	-	TRBJ2-7	CASSLAHGSQGEQYF	TGTGCCAGCAGCTTAGCGCACGGGTCCCAGGGCGAGCAGTACTTC
-	TRBV6-1	-	TRBJ2-3	CASSEEGSSADTQYF	TGTGCCAGCAGTGAGGAGGGGAGTTCGGCAGATACGCAGTATTTT
-	TRBV11-3	-	TRBJ1-3	CASSPGTSLSGNTIYF	TGTGCCAGCAGCCCAGGAACGTCCCTCTCTGGAAACACCATATATTTT
-	TRBV28	-	TRBJ1-2	CASSLARSWGYTF	TGTGCCAGCAGTTTAGCCCGGTCCTGGGGCTACACCTTC
TRBD2	TRBV4-1	-	TRBJ2-1	CASSPSGGAGNEQFF	TGCGCCAGCAGCCCTAGCGGGGGCGCCGGGAATGAGCAGTTCTTC
TRBD1	TRBV27	few	TRBJ2-7	CASRPGQGAREQYF	TGTGCCAGCAGACCGGGACAGGGGGCGCGGGAGCAGTACTTC
TRBD1	TRBV28	-	TRBJ2-1	CASSTGQGLEQFF	TGTGCCAGCAGTACTGGACAGGGGTTAGAGCAGTTCTTC
TRBD1	TRBV7-3	-	TRBJ1-2	CASSLLAPGQGEYGYTF	TGTGCCAGCAGCTTATTAGCCCCGGGACAGGGAGAGTATGGCTACACCTTC
-	TRBV10-1	-	TRBJ2-7	CASSEGPDSTYEQYF	TGCGCCAGCAGTGAGGGCCCGGACAGTACCTACGAGCAGTACTTC
TRBD1	TRBV30	-	TRBJ1-2	CAWSAQPEGARSRYGYTF	TGTGCCTGGAGTGCCCAACCCGAGGGGGCGAGATCTCGCTATGGCTACACCTTC
-	TRBV5-4	-	TRBJ2-7	CASSTGRDYEQYF	TGTGCCAGCAGCACCGGACGGGACTACGAGCAGTACTTC
TRBD2	TRBV9	-	TRBJ2-5	CASSLGLAGGKLVAQYF	TGTGCCAGCAGCCTGGGACTAGCGGGGGGCAAATTGGTGGCCCAGTACTTC
TRBD2	TRBV2	-	TRBJ2-7	CASQTGGIYEQYF	TGTGCCAGCCAAACGGGGGGGATATACGAGCAGTACTTC
TRBD1	TRBV2	-	TRBJ1-3	CASSRRWIRDSGNTIYF	TGTGCCAGCAGCCGAAGGTGGATCCGGGACAGTGGAAACACCATATATTTT
-	TRBV5-8	-	TRBJ2-2	CASSLGLTNTGELFF	TGTGCCAGCAGCTTGGGACTAACGAACACCGGGGAGCTGTTTTTT
-	TRBV19	-	TRBJ1-1	CASSIYRGYTEAFF	TGTGCCAGTAGTATATATAGGGGGTACACTGAAGCTTTCTTT
TRBD1	TRBV4-2	-	TRBJ1-1	CASSRLGTAIMNTEAFF	TGTGCCAGCAGCCGGCTAGGGACAGCTATAATGAACACTGAAGCTTTCTTT
-	TRBV5-4	-	TRBJ1-3	CASSSDGGVGNTIYF	TGTGCCAGCAGCTCCGACGGAGGAGTAGGAAACACCATATATTTT
-	TRBV6-4	-	TRBJ2-1	CASSPGRRTRDEQFF	TGTGCCAGCAGTCCAGGCAGACGGACTCGGGATGAGCAGTTCTTC